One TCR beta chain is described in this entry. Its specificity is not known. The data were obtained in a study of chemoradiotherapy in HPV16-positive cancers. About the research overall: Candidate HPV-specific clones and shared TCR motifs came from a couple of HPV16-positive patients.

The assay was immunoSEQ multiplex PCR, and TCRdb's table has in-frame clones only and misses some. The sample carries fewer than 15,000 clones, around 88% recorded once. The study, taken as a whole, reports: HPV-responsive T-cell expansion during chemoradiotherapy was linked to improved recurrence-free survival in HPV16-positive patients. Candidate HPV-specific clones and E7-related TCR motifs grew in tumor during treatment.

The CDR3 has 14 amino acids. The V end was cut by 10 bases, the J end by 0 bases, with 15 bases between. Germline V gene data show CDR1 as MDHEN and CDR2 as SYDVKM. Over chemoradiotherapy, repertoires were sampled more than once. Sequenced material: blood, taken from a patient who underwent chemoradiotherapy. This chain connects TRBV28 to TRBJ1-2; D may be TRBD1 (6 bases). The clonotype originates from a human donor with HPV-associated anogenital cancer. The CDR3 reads CATTTGSANYGYTF. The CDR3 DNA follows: TGTGCCACAACTACAGGGTCGGCTAACTATGGCTACACCTTC.